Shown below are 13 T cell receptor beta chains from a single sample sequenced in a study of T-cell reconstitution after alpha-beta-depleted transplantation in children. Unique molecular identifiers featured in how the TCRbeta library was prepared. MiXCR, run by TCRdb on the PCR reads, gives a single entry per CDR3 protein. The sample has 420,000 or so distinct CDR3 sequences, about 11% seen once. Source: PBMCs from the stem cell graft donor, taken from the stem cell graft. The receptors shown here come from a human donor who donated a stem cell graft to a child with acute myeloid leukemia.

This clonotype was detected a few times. CDR3 in DNA: TGTGCCAGCAGTTTCAACCGTATAAATACGGGGGGGGAGCTGTTTTTT. This gives the protein CASSFNRINTGGELFF. The chain carries TRBV27 and TRBJ2-2; weak D call: TRBD2 (5 bases). V lost 3 bases to trimming and J lost 8 bases, with 19 bases between them. The CDR3 has 16 residues. In germline, CDR1 is MNHEY, CDR2 SMNVEV (reference sequence).

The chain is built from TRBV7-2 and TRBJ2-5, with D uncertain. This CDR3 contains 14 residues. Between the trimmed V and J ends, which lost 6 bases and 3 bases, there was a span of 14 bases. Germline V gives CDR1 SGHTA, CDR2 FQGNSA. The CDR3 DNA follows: TGTGCCAGCAGAACCGGCCCGTGGAAAGAGACCCAGTACTTC. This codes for CASRTGPWKETQYF.

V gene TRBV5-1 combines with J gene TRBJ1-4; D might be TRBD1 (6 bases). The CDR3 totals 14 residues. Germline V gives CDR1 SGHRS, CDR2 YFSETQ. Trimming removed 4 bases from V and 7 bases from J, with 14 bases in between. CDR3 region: CASSLQGIGEKLFF. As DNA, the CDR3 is TGCGCCAGCAGCCTACAGGGTATAGGTGAAAAACTGTTTTTT. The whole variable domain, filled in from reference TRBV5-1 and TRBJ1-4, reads KAGVTQTPRYLIKTRGQQVTLSCSPISGHRSVSWYQQTPGQGLQFLFEYFSETQRNKGNFPGRFSGRQFSNSRSEMNVSTLELGDSALYLCASSLQGIGEKLFFGSGTQLSVL.

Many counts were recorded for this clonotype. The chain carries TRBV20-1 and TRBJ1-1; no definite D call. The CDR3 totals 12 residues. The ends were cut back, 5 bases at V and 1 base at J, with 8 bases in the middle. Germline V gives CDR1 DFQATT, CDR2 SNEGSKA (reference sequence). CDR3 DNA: TGCAGTGCTCCAGACAAGAACACTGAAGCTTTCTTT. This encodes CSAPDKNTEAFF.

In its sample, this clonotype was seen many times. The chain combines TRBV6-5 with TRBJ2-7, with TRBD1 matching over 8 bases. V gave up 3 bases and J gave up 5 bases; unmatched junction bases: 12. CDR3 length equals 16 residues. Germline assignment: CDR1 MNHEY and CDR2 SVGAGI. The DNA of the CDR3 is TGTGCCAGCAGTTATCGGAACCCCGGACAGGGAGACGAGCAGTACTTC. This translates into CASSYRNPGQGDEQYF.

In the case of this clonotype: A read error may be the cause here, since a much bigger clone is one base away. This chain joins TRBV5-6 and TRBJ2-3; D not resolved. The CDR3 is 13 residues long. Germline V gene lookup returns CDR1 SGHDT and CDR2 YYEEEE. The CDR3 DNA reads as TGTGCCAGCAGCTTTCTTACCACAGATGCGCAGTATTTT. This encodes CASSFLTTDAQYF.

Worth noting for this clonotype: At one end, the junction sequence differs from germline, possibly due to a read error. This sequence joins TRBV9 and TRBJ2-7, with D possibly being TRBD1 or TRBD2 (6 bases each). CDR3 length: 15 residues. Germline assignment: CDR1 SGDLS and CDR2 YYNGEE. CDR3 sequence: CSSSPHWGADYEQYF. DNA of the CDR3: TGTTCCAGCAGCCCCCATTGGGGGGCCGATTACGAGCAGTACTTC.

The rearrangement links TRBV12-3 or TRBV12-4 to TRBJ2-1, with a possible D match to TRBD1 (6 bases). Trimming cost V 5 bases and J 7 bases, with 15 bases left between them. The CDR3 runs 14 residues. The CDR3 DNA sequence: TGTGCCAGCAGTATGCACGGGCAGGGGAATGAGCAGTTCTTC. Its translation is CASSMHGQGNEQFF.

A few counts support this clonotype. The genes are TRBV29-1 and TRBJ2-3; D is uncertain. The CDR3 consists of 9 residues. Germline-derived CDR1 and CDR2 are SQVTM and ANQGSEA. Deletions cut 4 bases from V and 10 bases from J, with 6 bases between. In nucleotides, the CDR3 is TGCAGCGTTGGGGCAGCGCAGTATTTT. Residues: CSVGAAQYF.

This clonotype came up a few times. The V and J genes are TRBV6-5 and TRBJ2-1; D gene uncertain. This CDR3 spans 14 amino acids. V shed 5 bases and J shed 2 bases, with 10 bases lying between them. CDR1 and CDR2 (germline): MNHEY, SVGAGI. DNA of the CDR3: TGTGCCAGCAGTAGAGAATCGACCTACAATGAGCAGTTCTTC. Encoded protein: CASSRESTYNEQFF.

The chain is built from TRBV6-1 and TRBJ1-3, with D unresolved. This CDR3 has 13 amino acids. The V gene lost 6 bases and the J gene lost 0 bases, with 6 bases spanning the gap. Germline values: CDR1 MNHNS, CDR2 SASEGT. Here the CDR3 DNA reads TGTGCCAGCAGACTAACCTCTGGAAACACCATATATTTT. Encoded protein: CASRLTSGNTIYF.

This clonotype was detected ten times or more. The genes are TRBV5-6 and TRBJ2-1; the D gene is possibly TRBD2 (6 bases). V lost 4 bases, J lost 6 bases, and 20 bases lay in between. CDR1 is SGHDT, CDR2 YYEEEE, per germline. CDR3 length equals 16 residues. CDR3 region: CASSLWTNSRVNEQFF. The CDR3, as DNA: TGTGCCAGCAGCCTTTGGACTAATTCAAGGGTCAATGAGCAGTTCTTC.

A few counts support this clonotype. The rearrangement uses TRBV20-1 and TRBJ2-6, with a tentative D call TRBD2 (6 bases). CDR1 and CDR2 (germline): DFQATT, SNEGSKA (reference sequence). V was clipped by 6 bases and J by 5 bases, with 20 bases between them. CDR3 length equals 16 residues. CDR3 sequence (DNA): TGCAGTGCCCCCCCGAGAGCGGAGGGATGGGCCAACGTCCTGACTTTC. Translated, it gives CSAPPRAEGWANVLTF.